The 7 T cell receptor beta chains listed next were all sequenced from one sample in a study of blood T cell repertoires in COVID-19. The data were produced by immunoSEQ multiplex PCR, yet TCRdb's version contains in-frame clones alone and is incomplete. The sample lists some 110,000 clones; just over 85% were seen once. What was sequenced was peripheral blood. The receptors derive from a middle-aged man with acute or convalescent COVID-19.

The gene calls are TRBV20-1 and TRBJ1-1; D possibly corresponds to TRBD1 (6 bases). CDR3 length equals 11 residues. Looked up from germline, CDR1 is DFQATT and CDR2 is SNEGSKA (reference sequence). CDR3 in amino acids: CITGYGTEAFF. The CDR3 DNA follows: TGCATTACAGGGTATGGCACTGAAGCTTTCTTT.

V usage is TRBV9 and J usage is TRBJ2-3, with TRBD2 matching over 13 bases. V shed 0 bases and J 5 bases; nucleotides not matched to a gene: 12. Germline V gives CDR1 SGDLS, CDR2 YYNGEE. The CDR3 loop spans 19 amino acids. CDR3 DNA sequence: TGTGCCAGCAGCGTAGGACTAGCGGGGGGCCTGGGGTTTGTAGATACGCAGTATTTT. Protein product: CASSVGLAGGLGFVDTQYF.

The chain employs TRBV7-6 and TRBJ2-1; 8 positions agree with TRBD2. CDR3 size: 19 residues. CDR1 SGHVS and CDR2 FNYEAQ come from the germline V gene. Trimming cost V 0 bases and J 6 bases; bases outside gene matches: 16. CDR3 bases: TGTGCCAGCAGCTTAGCCAGTGGGTCGGAGACGGGGGGGCTCAATGAGCAGTTCTTC. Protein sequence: CASSLASGSETGGLNEQFF.

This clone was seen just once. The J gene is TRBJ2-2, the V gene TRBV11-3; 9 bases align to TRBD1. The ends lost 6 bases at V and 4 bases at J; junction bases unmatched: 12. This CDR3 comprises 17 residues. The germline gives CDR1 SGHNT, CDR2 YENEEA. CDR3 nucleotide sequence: TGTGCCAGCAGTCCTACAACAGGGGGCACGGGCACCGGGGAGCTGTTTTTT. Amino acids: CASSPTTGGTGTGELFF.

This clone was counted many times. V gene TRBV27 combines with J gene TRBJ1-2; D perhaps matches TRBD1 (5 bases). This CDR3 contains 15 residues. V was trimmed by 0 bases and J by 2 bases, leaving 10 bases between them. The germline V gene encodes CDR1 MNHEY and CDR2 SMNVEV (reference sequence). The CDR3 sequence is CASSLSAGFNYGYTF. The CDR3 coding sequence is TGTGCCAGCAGTTTATCAGCAGGGTTCAACTATGGCTACACCTTC.

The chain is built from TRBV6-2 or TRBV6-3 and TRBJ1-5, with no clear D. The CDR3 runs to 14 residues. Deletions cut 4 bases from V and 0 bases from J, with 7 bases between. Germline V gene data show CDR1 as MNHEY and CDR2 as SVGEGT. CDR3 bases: TGTGCCAGCAGTTCCAGCGATAGCAATCAGCCCCAGCATTTT. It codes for CASSSSDSNQPQHF.

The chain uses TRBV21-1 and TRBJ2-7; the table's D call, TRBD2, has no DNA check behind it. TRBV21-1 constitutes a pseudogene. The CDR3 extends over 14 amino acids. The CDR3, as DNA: TGTGCCAGCAGCAAAGACACGCAGGAGGTCGAGCAGTACTTC. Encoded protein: CASSKDTQEVEQYF.